This T cell receptor (beta chain) was identified during a study of blood T cells in healthy people across ages. Whole-study findings and limits: Unsorted PBMC input precluded a conclusive naive versus antigen-experienced comparison.

Primed by a sample-barcoded 5' primer and a J-beta primer mix, a second PCR proceeded for about 7 to 11 cycles. TCRdb ran MiXCR on the 5' RACE reads and lists one entry per CDR3 protein. The repertoire holds about 1.8 million distinct CDR3 sequences, with about 49% as singletons. As for this clonotype: Its target is unknown.

Every participating donor contributed approximately 10 milliliters of peripheral blood through a draw. In each sample, at least 6.5 million PBMCs were isolated. This clonotype originated in a woman aged 40 to 49 in good health. Sequenced sample: blood.

The CDR3: CSARGREHLWEQFF. For the CDR3, the DNA is TGCAGTGCTAGGGGGAGGGAGCACTTATGGGAGCAGTTCTTC. The chain is built from TRBV20-1 and TRBJ2-1; TRBD2 agrees at 7 bases. The CDR3 covers 14 residues. Germline values: CDR1 DFQATT, CDR2 SNEGSKA (reference sequence). J was trimmed by 10 bases and V by 3 bases; bases with no gene match: 12.